Detailed here is one T cell receptor beta chain. Its cognate antigen is unknown. The data derive from a study of metastatic and nonmetastatic thyroid tumors. Overall study context: From malignant and benign thyroid patients, repertoires in blood and in tumor or nodule tissue were compared. Study conclusions and caveats: Relative to benign nodules, malignant thyroid tumors were reportedly characterized by significantly elevated TCR beta diversity in blood and tumor.

Patients had received no treatment of any kind before thyroid surgery. With MiXCR, TCRdb reprocessed the PCR reads. The table has roughly 20,000 clones, about a third seen once. Trimming shortened V by 8 bases and J by 5 bases, and 10 bases separated the two germline ends. The CDR3 runs to 12 residues. Sequenced: tumor tissue. This TCR was recovered from a female donor with papillary thyroid cancer or a benign thyroid nodule (not recorded which). Some clones in this sample may be carry-over from other donors' samples. The rearrangement uses TRBV12-3 or TRBV12-4 and TRBJ2-1; D call uncertain. The CDR3 spells CASRYSNNEQFF. CDR3 nucleotide sequence: TGTGCCAGCCGGTATAGCAACAATGAGCAGTTCTTC.